This T cell receptor beta chain was retrieved from a study of a mutant IDH1 vaccine in newly diagnosed glioma. Trimming removed 5 bases from V and 5 bases from J, with 15 bases in between. This CDR3 has 15 residues. From germline, CDR1 is SEHNR and CDR2 FQNEAQ (reference sequence). The protocol was immunoSEQ multiplex PCR, while the TCRdb copy is restricted to in-frame clones and leaves out a portion. The table has approximately 30,000 clones, around 80% seen once. The table lists this clone with a few counts. The target antigen is unknown. Regarding time point: week 23, last vaccination. All doses held 300 ug of mutant IDH1 20-mer peptide, with topical imiquimod.

The origin of this receptor is a woman in her 30s with glioma. The specimen comprised PBMCs, sampled from a glioma patient whose treatment included an IDH1 peptide vaccine. The genes are TRBV7-9 and TRBJ1-4, with D perhaps matching TRBD1 (6 bases). The CDR3 loop reads CASSLGQTKNEKLFF. The CDR3 bases are TGTGCCAGCAGCCTAGGACAGACGAAGAATGAAAAACTGTTTTTT.